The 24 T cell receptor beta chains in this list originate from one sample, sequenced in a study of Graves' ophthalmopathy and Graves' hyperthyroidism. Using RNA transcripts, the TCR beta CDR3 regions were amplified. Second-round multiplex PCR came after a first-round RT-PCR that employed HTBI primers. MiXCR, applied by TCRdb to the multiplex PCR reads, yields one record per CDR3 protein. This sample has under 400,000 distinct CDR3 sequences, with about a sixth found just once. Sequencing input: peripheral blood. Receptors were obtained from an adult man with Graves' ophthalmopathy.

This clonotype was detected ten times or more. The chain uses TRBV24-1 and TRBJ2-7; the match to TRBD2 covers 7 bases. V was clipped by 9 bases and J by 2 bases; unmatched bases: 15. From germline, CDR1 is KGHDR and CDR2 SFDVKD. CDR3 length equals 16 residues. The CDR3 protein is CATSRGGGRGAYEQYF. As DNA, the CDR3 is TGTGCCACCTCCCGGGGAGGCGGGAGAGGGGCCTACGAGCAGTACTTC.

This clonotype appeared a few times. The CDR3, as DNA: TGCGCCAGCAGCCAGGCATCGGGAGCACCGTGGTTCGACGAGCAGTACTTC. Amino acids: CASSQASGAPWFDEQYF. The J gene is TRBJ2-7, the V gene TRBV4-1, with a weak D call TRBD2 (6 bases). The germline V and J ends were trimmed by 3 bases and 5 bases, with 23 bases remaining between them. Per the germline V gene, CDR1 is MGHRA and CDR2 is YSYEKL. The CDR3 covers 17 residues.

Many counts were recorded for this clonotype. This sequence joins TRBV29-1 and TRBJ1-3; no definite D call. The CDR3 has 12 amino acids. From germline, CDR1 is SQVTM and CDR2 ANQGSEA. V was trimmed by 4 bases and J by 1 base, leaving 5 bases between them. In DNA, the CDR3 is TGCAGCGTTGTGGGTTCTGGAAACACCATATATTTT. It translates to CSVVGSGNTIYF.

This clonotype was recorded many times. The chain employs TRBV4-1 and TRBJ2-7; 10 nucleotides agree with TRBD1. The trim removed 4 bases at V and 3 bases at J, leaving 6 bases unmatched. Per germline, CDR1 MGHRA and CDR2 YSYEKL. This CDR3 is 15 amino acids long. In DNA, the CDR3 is TGCGCCAGCAGCCCTGTCGGGACAGGGGTCTACGAGCAGTACTTC. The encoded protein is CASSPVGTGVYEQYF.

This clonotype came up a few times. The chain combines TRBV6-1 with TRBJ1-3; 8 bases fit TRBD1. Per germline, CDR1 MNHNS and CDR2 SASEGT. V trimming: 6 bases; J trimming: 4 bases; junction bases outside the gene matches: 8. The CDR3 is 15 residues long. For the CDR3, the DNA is TGTGCCAGCAGCCCGACAGGGGAGTCGGGAAACACCATATATTTT. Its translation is CASSPTGESGNTIYF.

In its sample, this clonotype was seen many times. In nucleotides, the CDR3 is TGTGCCAGCAGTTACTCGATCTTGGAGGGCTCTGGAAACACCATATATTTT. Amino acids: CASSYSILEGSGNTIYF. The chain combines TRBV6-5 with TRBJ1-3; no definite D call. The length of the CDR3 is 17 residues. Germline CDR1 and CDR2: MNHEY and SVGAGI. Trimming shortened V by 0 bases and J by 0 bases, and 12 bases separated the two germline ends.

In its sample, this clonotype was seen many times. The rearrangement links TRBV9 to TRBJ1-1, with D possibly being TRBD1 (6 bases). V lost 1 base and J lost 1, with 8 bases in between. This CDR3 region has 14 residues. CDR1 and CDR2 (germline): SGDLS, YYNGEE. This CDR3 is CASSVTGANTEAFF. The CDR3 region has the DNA TGTGCCAGCAGCGTAACGGGGGCGAACACTGAAGCTTTCTTT.

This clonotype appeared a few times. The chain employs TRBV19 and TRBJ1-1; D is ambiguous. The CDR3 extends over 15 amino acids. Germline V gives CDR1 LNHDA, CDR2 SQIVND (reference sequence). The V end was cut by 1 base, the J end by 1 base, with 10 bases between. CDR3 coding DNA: TGTGCCAGTAGTATAGCTCCAAACGGGAACACTGAAGCTTTCTTT. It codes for CASSIAPNGNTEAFF.

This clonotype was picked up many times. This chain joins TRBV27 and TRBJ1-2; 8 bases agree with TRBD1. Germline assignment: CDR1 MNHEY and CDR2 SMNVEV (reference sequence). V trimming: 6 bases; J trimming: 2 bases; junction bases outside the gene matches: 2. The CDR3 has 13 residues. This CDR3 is CASRAGGNYGYTF. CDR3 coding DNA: TGTGCCAGCAGGGCAGGGGGCAACTATGGCTACACCTTC.

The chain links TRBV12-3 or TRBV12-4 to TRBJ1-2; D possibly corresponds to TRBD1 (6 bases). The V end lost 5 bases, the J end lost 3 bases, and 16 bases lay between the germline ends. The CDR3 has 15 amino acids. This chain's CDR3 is CASSLRTAADYGYTF. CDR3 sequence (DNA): TGTGCCAGCAGTCTACGGACAGCGGCGGACTATGGCTACACCTTC.

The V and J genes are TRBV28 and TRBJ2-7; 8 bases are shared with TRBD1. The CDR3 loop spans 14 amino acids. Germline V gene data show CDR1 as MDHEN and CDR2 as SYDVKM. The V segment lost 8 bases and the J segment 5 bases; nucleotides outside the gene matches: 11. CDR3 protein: CASAFRDRFDEQYF. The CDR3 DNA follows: TGTGCCAGCGCTTTCCGGGACAGGTTCGACGAGCAGTACTTC.

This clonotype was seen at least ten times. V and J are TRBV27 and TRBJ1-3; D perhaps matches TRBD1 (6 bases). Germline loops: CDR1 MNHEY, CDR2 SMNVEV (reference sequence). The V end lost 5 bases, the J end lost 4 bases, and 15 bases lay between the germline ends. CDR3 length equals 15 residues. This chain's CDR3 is CASSPSGTSGNTIYF. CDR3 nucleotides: TGTGCCAGCAGTCCATCCGGGACAAGCGGAAACACCATATATTTT.

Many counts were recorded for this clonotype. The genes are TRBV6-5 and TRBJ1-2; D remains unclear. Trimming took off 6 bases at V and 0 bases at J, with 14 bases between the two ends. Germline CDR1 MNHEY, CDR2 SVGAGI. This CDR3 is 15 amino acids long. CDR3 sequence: CASSQGRYSNYGYTF. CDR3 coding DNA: TGTGCCAGCAGCCAAGGTCGCTACTCTAACTATGGCTACACCTTC.

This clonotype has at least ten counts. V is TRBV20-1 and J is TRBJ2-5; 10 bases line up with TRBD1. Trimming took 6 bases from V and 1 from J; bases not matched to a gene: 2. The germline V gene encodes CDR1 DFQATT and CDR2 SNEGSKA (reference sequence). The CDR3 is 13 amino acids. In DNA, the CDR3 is TGCAGTGCCTGGACAGGGGGCCAAGAGACCCAGTACTTC. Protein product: CSAWTGGQETQYF.

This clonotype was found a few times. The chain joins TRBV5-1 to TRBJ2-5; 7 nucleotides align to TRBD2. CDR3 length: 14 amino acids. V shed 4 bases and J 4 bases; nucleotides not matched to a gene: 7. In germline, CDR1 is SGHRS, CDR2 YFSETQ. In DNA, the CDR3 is TGCGCCAGCAGCGCCTCTAGCGGTTTAGAGACCCAGTACTTC. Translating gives CASSASSGLETQYF.

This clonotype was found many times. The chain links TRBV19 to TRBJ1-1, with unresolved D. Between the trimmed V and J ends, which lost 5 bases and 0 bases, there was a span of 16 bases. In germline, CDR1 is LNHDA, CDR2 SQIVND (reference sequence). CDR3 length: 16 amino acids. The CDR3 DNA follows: TGTGCCAGTAGTGCTAAGCATTTGAGGATGAACACTGAAGCTTTCTTT. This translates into CASSAKHLRMNTEAFF. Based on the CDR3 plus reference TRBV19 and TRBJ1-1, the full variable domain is DGGITQSPKYLFRKEGQNVTLSCEQNLNHDAMYWYRQDPGQGLRLIYYSQIVNDFQKGDIAEGYSVSREKKESFPLTVTSAQKNPTAFYLCASSAKHLRMNTEAFFGQGTRLTVV.

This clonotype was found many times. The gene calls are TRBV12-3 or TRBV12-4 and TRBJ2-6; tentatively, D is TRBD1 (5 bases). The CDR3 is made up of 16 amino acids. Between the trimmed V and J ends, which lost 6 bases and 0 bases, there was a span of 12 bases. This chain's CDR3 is CASSRAGNSGANVLTF. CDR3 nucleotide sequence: TGTGCCAGCAGCCGTGCAGGGAACTCTGGGGCCAACGTCCTGACTTTC.

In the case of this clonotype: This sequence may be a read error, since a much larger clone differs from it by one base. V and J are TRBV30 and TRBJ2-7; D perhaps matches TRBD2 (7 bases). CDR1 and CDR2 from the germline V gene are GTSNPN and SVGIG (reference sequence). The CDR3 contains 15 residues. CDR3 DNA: TGTGTCTGGACTCCACCAGGGAGGGGGACCTACGAGCAGTACTTC. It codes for CVWTPPGRGTYEQYF.

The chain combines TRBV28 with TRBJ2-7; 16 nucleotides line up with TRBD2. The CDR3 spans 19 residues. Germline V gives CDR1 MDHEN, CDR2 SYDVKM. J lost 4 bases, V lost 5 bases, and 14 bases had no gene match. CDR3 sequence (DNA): TGTGCCAGCAGTCCCGGGACTAGCGGGAGGGTGTCCCCGGTTTACGAGCAGTACTTC. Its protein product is CASSPGTSGRVSPVYEQYF. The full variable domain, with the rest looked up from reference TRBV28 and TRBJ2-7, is DVKVTQSSRYLVKRTGEKVFLECVQDMDHENMFWYRQDPGLGLRLIYFSYDVKMKEKGDIPEGYSVSREKKERFSLILESASTNQTSMYLCASSPGTSGRVSPVYEQYFGPGTRLTVT.

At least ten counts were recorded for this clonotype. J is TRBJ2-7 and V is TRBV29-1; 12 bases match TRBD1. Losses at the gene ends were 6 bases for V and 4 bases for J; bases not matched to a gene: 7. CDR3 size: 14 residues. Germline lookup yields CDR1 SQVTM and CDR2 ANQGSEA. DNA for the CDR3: TGCAGCGTCAAGGGACAGGGGGCGGGTTACGAGCAGTACTTC. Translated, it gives CSVKGQGAGYEQYF.

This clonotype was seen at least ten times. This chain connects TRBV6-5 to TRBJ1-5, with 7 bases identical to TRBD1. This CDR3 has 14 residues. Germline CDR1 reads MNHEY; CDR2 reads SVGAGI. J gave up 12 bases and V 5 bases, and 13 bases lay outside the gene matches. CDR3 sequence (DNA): TGTGCCAGCAGTCCCGGGACAGACCGATCCAGCCAGCATTTT. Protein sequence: CASSPGTDRSSQHF.

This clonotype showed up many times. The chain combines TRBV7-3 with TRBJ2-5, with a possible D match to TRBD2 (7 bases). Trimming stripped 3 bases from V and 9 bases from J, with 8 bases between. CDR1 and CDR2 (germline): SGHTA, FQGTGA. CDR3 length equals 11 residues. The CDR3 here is CASSFGGPQYF. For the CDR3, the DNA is TGTGCCAGCAGCTTCGGGGGGCCCCAGTACTTC.

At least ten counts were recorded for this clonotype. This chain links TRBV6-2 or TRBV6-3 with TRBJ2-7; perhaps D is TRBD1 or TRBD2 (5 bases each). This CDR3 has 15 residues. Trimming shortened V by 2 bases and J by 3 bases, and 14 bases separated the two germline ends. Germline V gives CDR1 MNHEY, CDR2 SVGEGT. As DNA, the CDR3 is TGTGCCAGCAGTTACCCCCGGGACGGTTTCTACGAGCAGTACTTC. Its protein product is CASSYPRDGFYEQYF.

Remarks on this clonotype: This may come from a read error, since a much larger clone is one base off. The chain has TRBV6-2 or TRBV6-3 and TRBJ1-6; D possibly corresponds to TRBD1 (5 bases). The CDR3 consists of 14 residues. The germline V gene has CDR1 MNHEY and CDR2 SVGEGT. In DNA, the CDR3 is TGTGCCAGCAGTACCAGGGTTCTTCGGTCACCCCTCTACTTT. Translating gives CASSTRVLRSPLYF.